This TCR beta chain comes out of a study of cytomegalovirus exposure and HLA in healthy donors. In regard to this clone: Its target is unknown.

A multiplex PCR was run with 60 Vbeta primers and 13 Jbeta primers. The method was immunoSEQ multiplex PCR; TCRdb's version includes in-frame clones alone and lacks a portion of them. The repertoire consists of under 200,000 clones, with over 75% occurring once and the leading ten covering approximately 0.55%. Study results and caveats: V- and J-gene trimming in TCR beta was tied to a missense DCLRE1C variant by an analysis performed later. As immune exposure information, only CMV serostatus was available.

The CDR3 runs 15 residues. V dropped 5 bases and J dropped 1 base, with 12 bases sitting between them. Germline V gene sequence: CDR1 MNHEY, CDR2 SMNVEV (reference sequence). Sequencing used PBMCs. The receptor's source is a woman between 50 and 59 years old in good health and CMV-seronegative. V and J are TRBV27 and TRBJ1-5; D is perhaps TRBD1 (5 bases). The CDR3 DNA reads as TGTGCCAGCAGTAAAGCCCAGGGAAGCAATCAGCCCCAGCATTTT. It codes for CASSKAQGSNQPQHF.